This TCR beta chain was identified in a study of tumor and adjacent non-tumor tissue in lung cancer. Whole-study context: Histology: around 13 adenocarcinoma, a couple of squamous cell carcinoma, 1 small cell lung cancer. Samples averaged roughly 4 million productive TCRbeta reads each. Broader study findings: Compared with tumor, normal lung showed significantly lower TCR diversity. In normal lung, the top 100 clones were significantly more dominant than in tumor.

Germline V gene sequence: CDR1 SQVTM, CDR2 ANQGSEA. CDR3 length equals 14 residues. V shed 7 bases, J shed 6 bases, and the junction held 9 bases outside the gene matches. With respect to this clonotype: Its specificity is not known. This CDR3 fails to terminate in the conserved phenylalanine or tryptophan, so it likely reflects a read error.

This sample's RNA came from whole unsorted tissue. Distant lung tissue was collected more than 3 cm away from the tumor edge. TCRbeta libraries were built with three rounds of nested PCR, modified from ARM-PCR. TCRdb re-analysed the multiplex PCR reads in MiXCR, keeping a single row per CDR3 protein. The top ten clones hold 45% of a sample with roughly 69,000 distinct CDR3 sequences, around three quarters of them seen once. This sequence originates from a man between 60 and 70 years old with non-small cell lung cancer. This sequence joins TRBV29-1 and TRBJ2-7; 13 nucleotides align to TRBD2. Sample: distant non-tumor lung tissue. CDR3 in amino acids: CSARTSGSQGEQYL. CDR3 sequence (DNA): TGCAGCGCGAGGACTAGCGGGAGTCAAGGCGAGCAGTACCTA.